These T cell receptor beta chains were read from a single sample in a study of T cell responses to AZD1222 COVID-19 vaccine. Using immunoSEQ multiplex PCR, the repertoire was profiled, and TCRdb retains in-frame clones only, with some absent. Seen here are about 130,000 clones, around 89% observed once, and the top ten hold roughly 4.4%. The source material was peripheral blood, sampled on day 0 of AZD1222 vaccination. The origin of the receptors is an adult in good health. Each CDR3 is given with its conserved first and last residue. Each record gives: clone size, J gene, V gene, D gene, CDR3 DNA, CDR3 protein. D genes are given only for firm matches. The size field is filled for only some rows; it gives once, few, many or a size class.

NA,TRBJ1-1,TRBV2,NA,TGTGCCAGCACCGACGGTGGGGGCGGGGGGGACACTGAAGCTTTCTTT,CASTDGGGGGDTEAFF
NA,TRBJ1-3,TRBV27,NA,TGTGCCAGCAGGTCCTCTGGAAACACCATATATTTT,CASRSSGNTIYF
NA,TRBJ1-2,TRBV4-1,NA,TGCGCCAGCAGCTCGCACCAGGGTAACTATGGCTACACCTTC,CASSSHQGNYGYTF
NA,TRBJ1-5,TRBV19,TRBD1,TGTGCCAGTAGTGTCTTCGACAGGGGAGGTCAGCCCCAGCATTTT,CASSVFDRGGQPQHF
medium-sized,TRBJ2-7,TRBV7-8,TRBD1,TGTGCCAGCAGCTTATTAGGGGGCCCTAATTCCTACGAGCAGTACTTC,CASSLLGGPNSYEQYF
NA,TRBJ2-1,TRBV14,NA,TGTGCCAGCAGCCAACTTAGACAGGCTGTCTACAATGAGCAGTTCTTC,CASSQLRQAVYNEQFF
NA,TRBJ1-4,TRBV19,NA,TGTGCCATATCCGATAATGAAAAACTGTTTTTT,CAISDNEKLFF
NA,TRBJ1-2,TRBV6-2/TRBV6-3,NA,TGTGCCAGCAGCGCGGCGGGCGGCTATGGCTACACCTTC,CASSAAGGYGYTF
NA,TRBJ1-1,TRBV19,NA,TGTGCCAGTATCAAGGGGCGGGGGGTAAACACTGAAGCTTTCTTT,CASIKGRGVNTEAFF
NA,TRBJ1-2,TRBV7-2,NA,TGTGCCAGCAGCTTACAACAAGGGAACTATGGCTACACCTTC,CASSLQQGNYGYTF
NA,TRBJ1-5,TRBV27,TRBD1,TGTGCCAGCAGTTTTCAGACAGGGGGCAATCAGCCCCAGCATTTT,CASSFQTGGNQPQHF
NA,TRBJ2-1,TRBV3-1/TRBV3-2,TRBD2,TGTGCCAGCAGCCCCACCGAGGGAGCTAGCGGGGCTTACAATGAGCAGTTCTTC,CASSPTEGASGAYNEQFF
NA,TRBJ2-1,TRBV10-3,NA,TGTGCCATCAGTGATCCCCGACAGGAGTACAATGAGCAGTTCTTC,CAISDPRQEYNEQFF
NA,TRBJ1-1,TRBV6-5,NA,TGTGCCAGCAGTTACTGGGAGAACACTGAAGCTTTCTTT,CASSYWENTEAFF
once,TRBJ1-1,TRBV4-2,NA,TGTGCCAGCAGCCAAGTTGGACAGAACACTGAAGCTTTCTTT,CASSQVGQNTEAFF
once,TRBJ1-6,TRBV13,TRBD1,TGTGCCAGCGCGCGAGGGACAGGGATCCCACCCCTCCACTTT,CASARGTGIPPLHF
once,TRBJ1-2,TRBV5-1,NA,TGCGCCAGCAGCTTGGCGACAGGTTGGGGCTACACCTTC,CASSLATGWGYTF
NA,TRBJ1-2,TRBV6-2/TRBV6-3,NA,TGTGCCAGCAGTTACCGGGCGACATCTCGGTATGGCTACACCTTC,CASSYRATSRYGYTF
NA,TRBJ1-4,TRBV5-6,NA,TGTGCCAGCAGCTTAGCGGGCCCCAGGGAAAAACTGTTTTTT,CASSLAGPREKLFF
NA,TRBJ1-2,TRBV28,TRBD1,TGTGCCAGCAGTGCCTCCGGGACAGGGGGCGTATATGGCTACACCTTC,CASSASGTGGVYGYTF
once,TRBJ1-1,TRBV18,NA,TGTGCCAGCTCACCAGGGGACACTGAAGCTTTCTTT,CASSPGDTEAFF
NA,TRBJ2-1,TRBV4-3,NA,TGCGCCAGCAGCCAAGATGGTGAGACAGTCTACAATGAGCAGTTCTTC,CASSQDGETVYNEQFF
NA,TRBJ2-7,TRBV5-1,NA,TGCGCCAGCAGCGTTACAGGGCTGCGCGAGCAGTACTTC,CASSVTGLREQYF
NA,TRBJ1-2,TRBV10-3,NA,TGTGCCATCAGTGAGGCAAGGTTTGGCTACACCTTC,CAISEARFGYTF
NA,TRBJ1-1,TRBV3-1/TRBV3-2,TRBD1,TGTGCCAGCAGCCAAGACAGGGGGCTGAACACTGAAGCTTTCTTT,CASSQDRGLNTEAFF
NA,TRBJ1-2,TRBV27,TRBD1,TGTGCCAGCAGTCCCGCAGGGGGCAGGTATGGCTACACCTTC,CASSPAGGRYGYTF
NA,TRBJ2-3,TRBV18,NA,TGTGCCAGCTCACCCCCCAGGGATACGCAGTATTTT,CASSPPRDTQYF
NA,TRBJ2-7,TRBV9,NA,TGTGCCAGCAGCCCCCCTTTAGGCGACGAGCAGTACTTC,CASSPPLGDEQYF
NA,TRBJ2-6,TRBV19,NA,TGTGCCAGTAGTATAGGGAGGGCTGGGGCCAACGTCCTGACTTTC,CASSIGRAGANVLTF
NA,TRBJ1-5,TRBV6-5,NA,TGTGCCAGCAGTTACTCGATTGTCGGACAGCCCCAGCATTTT,CASSYSIVGQPQHF
NA,TRBJ1-2,TRBV27,TRBD1,TGTGCCAGCAGTTACCCCACAGGGGATGGCTACACCTTC,CASSYPTGDGYTF
NA,TRBJ2-5,TRBV24-1,NA,TGTGCCACCAGTGACACAGGGGAGACCCAGTACTTC,CATSDTGETQYF
NA,TRBJ2-7,TRBV4-1,TRBD2,TGCGCCAGCAGCCACCGACTAGCGGGAGGCGACGAGCAGTACTTC,CASSHRLAGGDEQYF
NA,TRBJ1-2,TRBV6-2/TRBV6-3,TRBD1,TGTGCCAGCAGCCCCGGGACAGGAAATAACTATGGCTACACCTTC,CASSPGTGNNYGYTF
NA,TRBJ1-1,TRBV7-2,TRBD1,TGTGCCAGCAGCCCAGCGCAGGGGGCTGAAGCTTTCTTT,CASSPAQGAEAFF
NA,TRBJ1-3,TRBV9,NA,TGTGCCAGCAGCGGGGGAAACTCTGGAAACACCATATATTTT,CASSGGNSGNTIYF
once,TRBJ2-3,TRBV5-1,NA,TGCGCCAGCACTCCCGTACAGCCCAGCACAGATACGCAGTATTTT,CASTPVQPSTDTQYF
NA,TRBJ2-7,TRBV19,NA,TGTGCCAGTAGTAAAAATCCGGGACCTTCCTACGAGCAGTACTTC,CASSKNPGPSYEQYF
NA,TRBJ1-6,TRBV10-3,NA,TGTGCCATCAGCCGGGACGGCCTTAATTCACCCCTCCACTTT,CAISRDGLNSPLHF
NA,TRBJ2-5,TRBV27,TRBD1,TGTGCCAGCAGTTTATCCCGGGACAGGGGGTTAAAGACCCAGTACTTC,CASSLSRDRGLKTQYF
NA,TRBJ2-1,TRBV12-3/TRBV12-4,NA,TGTGCCAGCAGTTTAAGAGCGAATGAGCAGTTCTTC,CASSLRANEQFF
NA,TRBJ1-1,TRBV3-1/TRBV3-2,NA,TGTGCCAGCAGTCTAGACAGTATGAACACTGAAGCTTTCTTT,CASSLDSMNTEAFF
NA,TRBJ1-1,TRBV27,NA,TGTGCCAGCACCTCGGGGGGGCTTGGGAACACTGAAGCTTTCTTT,CASTSGGLGNTEAFF